This T cell receptor beta chain was captured by sequencing in a study of cytomegalovirus exposure and HLA in healthy donors. The primer mix had 60 Vbeta and 13 Jbeta primers. TCRdb's table, derived via immunoSEQ multiplex PCR, lists solely in-frame clones and lacks some. The table records 120,000 or so clones, over 65% of them present only once. The CDR3 is made up of 14 amino acids. CDR1 and CDR2 from the germline V gene are SGHRS and YFSETQ. J lost 4 bases, V lost 4 bases, and 6 bases had no gene match. The table lists this clone with a few counts. This receptor was obtained from a woman aged 40 to 50 in good health and CMV-seronegative. The genes are TRBV5-1 and TRBJ1-2; 8 bases line up with TRBD1. The sequencing input was PBMCs. In nucleotides, the CDR3 is TGCGCCAGCAGCGGTTCAGGGGGCATCTATGGCTACACCTTC. It encodes CASSGSGGIYGYTF.